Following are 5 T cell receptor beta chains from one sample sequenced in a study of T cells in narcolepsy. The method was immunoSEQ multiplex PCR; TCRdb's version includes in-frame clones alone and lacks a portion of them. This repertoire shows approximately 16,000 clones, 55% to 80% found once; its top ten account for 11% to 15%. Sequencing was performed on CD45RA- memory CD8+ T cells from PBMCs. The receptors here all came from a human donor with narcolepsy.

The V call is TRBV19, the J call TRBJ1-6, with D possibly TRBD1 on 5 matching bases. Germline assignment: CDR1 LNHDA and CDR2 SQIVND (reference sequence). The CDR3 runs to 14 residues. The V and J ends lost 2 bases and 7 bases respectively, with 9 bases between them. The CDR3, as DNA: TGTGCCAGTAGTATATCGGGGGGGAATTCACCCCTCCACTTT. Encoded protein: CASSISGGNSPLHF.

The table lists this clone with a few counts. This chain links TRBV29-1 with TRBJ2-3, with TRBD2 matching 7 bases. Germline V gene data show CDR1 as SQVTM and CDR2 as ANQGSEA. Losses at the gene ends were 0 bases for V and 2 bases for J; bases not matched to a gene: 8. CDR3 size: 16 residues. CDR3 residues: CSVEDLGRELTDTQYF. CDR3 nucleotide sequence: TGCAGCGTTGAAGATCTTGGGCGGGAGCTCACAGATACGCAGTATTTT.

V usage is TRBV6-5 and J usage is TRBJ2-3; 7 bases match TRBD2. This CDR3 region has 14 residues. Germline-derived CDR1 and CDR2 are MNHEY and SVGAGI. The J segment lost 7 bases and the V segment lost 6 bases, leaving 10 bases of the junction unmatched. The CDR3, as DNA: TGTGCCAGCAGCCCTGGACTAGGTCTCCATACGCAGTATTTT. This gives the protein CASSPGLGLHTQYF.

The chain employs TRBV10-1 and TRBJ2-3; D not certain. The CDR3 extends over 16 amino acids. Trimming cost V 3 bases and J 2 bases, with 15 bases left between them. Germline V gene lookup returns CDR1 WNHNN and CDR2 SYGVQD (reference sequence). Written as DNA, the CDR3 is TGCGCCAGCAGTGACGACGCCCTAGAATCCACAGATACGCAGTATTTT. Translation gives CASSDDALESTDTQYF.

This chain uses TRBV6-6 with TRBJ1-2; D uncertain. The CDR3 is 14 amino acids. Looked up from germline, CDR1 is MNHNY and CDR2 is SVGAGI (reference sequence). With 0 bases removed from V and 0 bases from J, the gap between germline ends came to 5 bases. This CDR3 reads CASSYSESNYGYTF. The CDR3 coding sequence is TGTGCCAGCAGTTACTCGGAGTCTAACTATGGCTACACCTTC.